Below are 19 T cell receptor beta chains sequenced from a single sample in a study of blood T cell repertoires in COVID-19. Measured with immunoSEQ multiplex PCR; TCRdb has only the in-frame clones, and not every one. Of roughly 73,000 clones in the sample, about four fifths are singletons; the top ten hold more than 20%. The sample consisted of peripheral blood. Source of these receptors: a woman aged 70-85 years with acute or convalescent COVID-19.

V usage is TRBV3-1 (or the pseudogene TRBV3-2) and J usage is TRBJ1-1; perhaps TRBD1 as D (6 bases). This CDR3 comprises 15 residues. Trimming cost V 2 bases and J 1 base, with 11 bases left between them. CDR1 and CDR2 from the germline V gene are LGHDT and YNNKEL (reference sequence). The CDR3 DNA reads TGTGCCAGCAGCCAACGGGGGGCAGGGAACACTGAAGCTTTCTTT. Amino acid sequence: CASSQRGAGNTEAFF.

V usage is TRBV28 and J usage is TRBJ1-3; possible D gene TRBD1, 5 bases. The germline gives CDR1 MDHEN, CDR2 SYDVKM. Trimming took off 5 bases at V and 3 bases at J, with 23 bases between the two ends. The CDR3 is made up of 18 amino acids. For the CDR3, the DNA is TGTGCCAGCAGTCGGCGCCCCCGGGGCCCGGAGGGTGGAAACACCATATATTTT. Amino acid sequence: CASSRRPRGPEGGNTIYF.

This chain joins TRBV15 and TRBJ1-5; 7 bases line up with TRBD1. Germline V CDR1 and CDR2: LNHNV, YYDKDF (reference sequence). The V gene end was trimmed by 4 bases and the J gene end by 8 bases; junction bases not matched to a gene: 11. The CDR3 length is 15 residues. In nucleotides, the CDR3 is TGTGCCACCAGCACCCTGGGACGAGGACAGGAGCCCCAGCATTTT. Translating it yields CATSTLGRGQEPQHF.

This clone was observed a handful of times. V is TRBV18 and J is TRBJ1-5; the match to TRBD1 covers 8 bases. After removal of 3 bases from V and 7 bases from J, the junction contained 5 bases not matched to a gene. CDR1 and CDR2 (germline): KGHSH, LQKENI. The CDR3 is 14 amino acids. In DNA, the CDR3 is TGTGCCAGCTCACCGGACAGGGAGAAACAGCCCCAGCATTTT. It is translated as CASSPDREKQPQHF. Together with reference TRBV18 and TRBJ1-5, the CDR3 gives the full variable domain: NAGVMQNPRHLVRRRGQEARLRCSPMKGHSHVYWYRQLPEEGLKFMVYLQKENIIDESGMPKERFSAEFPKEGPSILRIQQVVRGDSAAYFCASSPDREKQPQHFGDGTRLSIL.

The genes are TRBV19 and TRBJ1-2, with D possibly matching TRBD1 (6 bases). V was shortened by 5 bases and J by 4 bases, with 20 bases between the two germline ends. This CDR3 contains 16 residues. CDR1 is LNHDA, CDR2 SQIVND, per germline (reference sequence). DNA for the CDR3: TGTGCCAGTAGTGCCATGAACAGGGTTTCTTTCTATGGCTACACCTTC. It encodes CASSAMNRVSFYGYTF.

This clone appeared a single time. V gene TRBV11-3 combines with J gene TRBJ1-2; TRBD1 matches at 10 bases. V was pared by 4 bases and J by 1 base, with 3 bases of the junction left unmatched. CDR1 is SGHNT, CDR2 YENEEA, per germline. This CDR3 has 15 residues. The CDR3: CASSSDRGHNYGYTF. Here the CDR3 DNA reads TGTGCCAGCAGCTCCGACAGGGGGCATAACTATGGCTACACCTTC.

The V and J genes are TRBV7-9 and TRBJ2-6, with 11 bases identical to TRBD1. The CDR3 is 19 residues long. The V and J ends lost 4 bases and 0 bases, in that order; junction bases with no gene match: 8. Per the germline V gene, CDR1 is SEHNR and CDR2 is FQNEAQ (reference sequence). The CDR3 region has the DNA TGTGCCAGCAGCTCTTTTATTGGGACAGGGGGCTCTGGGGCCAACGTCCTGACTTTC. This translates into CASSSFIGTGGSGANVLTF.

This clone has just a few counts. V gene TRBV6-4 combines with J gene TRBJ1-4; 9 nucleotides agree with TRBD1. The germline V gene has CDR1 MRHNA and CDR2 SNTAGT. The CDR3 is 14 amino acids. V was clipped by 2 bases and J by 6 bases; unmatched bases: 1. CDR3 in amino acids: CASSDGDRDEKLFF. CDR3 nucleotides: TGTGCCAGCAGTGACGGGGACAGGGATGAAAAACTGTTTTTT.

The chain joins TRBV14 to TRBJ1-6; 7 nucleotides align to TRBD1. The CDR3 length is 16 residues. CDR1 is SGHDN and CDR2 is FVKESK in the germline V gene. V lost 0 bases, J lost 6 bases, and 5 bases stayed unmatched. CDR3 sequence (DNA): TGTGCCAGCAGCCAAGACCCAGACAGGGTTAATTCACCCCTCCACTTT. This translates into CASSQDPDRVNSPLHF. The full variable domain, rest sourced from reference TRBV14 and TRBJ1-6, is EAGVTQFPSHSVIEKGQTVTLRCDPISGHDNLYWYRRVMGKEIKFLLHFVKESKQDESGMPNNRFLAERTGGTYSTLKVQPAELEDSGVYFCASSQDPDRVNSPLHFGNGTRLTVT.

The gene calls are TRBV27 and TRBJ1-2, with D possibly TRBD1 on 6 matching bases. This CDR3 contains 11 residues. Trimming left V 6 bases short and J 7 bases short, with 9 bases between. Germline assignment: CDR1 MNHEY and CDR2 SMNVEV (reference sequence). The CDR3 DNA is TGTGCCAGCAGGGGACAAGGTGGCTACACCTTC. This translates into CASRGQGGYTF.

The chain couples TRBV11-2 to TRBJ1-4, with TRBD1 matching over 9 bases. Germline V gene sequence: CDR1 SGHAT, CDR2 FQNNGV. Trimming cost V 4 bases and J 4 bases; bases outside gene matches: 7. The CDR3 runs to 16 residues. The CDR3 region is CASSSRTGADNEKLFF. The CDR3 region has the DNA TGTGCCAGCAGCTCTCGGACAGGGGCTGATAATGAAAAACTGTTTTTT.

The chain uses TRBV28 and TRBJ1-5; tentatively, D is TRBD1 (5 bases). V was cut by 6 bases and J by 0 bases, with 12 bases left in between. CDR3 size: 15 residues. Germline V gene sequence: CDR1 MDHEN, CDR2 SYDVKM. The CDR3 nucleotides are TGTGCCAGCAGCCCTATCGACAGTAGCAATCAGCCCCAGCATTTT. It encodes CASSPIDSSNQPQHF.

The CDR3 bases are TGTGCCAGCTCACTAACTAGCGGCACAGATACGCAGTATTTT. Protein sequence: CASSLTSGTDTQYF. This chain connects TRBV18 to TRBJ2-3; 7 bases are a match to TRBD2. Germline-derived CDR1 and CDR2 are KGHSH and LQKENI. The trim removed 4 bases at V and 1 base at J, leaving 2 bases unmatched. The CDR3 covers 14 residues.

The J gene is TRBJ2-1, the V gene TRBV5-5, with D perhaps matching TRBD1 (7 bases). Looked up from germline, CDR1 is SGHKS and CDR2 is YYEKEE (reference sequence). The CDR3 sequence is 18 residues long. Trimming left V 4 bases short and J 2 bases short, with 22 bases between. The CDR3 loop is CASSLRLLGGGAYNEQFF. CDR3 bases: TGTGCCAGCAGCCTCCGCCTCCTTGGAGGGGGCGCCTACAATGAGCAGTTCTTC.

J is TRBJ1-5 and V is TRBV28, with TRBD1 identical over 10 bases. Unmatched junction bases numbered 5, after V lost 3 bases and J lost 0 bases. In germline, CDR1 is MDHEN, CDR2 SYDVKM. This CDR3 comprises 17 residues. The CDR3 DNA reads TGTGCCAGCAGTTTTGGGACAGGGGTTTATAGCAATCAGCCCCAGCATTTT. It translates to CASSFGTGVYSNQPQHF.

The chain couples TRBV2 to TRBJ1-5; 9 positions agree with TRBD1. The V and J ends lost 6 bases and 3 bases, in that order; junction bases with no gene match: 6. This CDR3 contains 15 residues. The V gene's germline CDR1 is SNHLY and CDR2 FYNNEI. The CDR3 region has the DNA TGTGCCAGCAGCACAGGGGGCGCAAACAATCAGCCCCAGCATTTT. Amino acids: CASSTGGANNQPQHF. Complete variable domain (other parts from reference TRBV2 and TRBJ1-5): EPEVTQTPSHQVTQMGQEVILRCVPISNHLYFYWYRQILGQKVEFLVSFYNNEISEKSEIFDDQFSVERPDGSNFTLKIRSTKLEDSAMYFCASSTGGANNQPQHFGDGTRLSIL.

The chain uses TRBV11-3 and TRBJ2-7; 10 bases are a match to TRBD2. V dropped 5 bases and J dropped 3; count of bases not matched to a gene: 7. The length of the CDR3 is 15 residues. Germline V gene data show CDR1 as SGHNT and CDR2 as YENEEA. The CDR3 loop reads CASSLTSGYLYEQYF. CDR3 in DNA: TGTGCCAGCAGCCTGACTAGCGGGTATCTCTACGAGCAGTACTTC.

The CDR3 region has the DNA TGTGCCAGCAGCGCCGCGGTATCTGGGGCCAACGTCCTGACTTTC. Protein: CASSAAVSGANVLTF. The rearrangement links TRBV5-4 to TRBJ2-6; D unclear. This CDR3 comprises 15 residues. Germline V gene lookup returns CDR1 SGHNT and CDR2 YYREEE (reference sequence). Trimming cost V 4 bases and J 1 base, with 9 bases left between them.

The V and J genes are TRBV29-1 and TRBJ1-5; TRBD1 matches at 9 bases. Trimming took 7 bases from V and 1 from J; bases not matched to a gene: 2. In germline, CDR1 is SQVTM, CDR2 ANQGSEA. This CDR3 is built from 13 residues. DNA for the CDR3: TGCAGCGCAGGACAGGGGAGCAATCAGCCCCAGCATTTT. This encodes CSAGQGSNQPQHF.